This T cell receptor beta chain was obtained from a study of T cells after yellow fever vaccination. Study-level points and caveats: High-abundance clonotypes from the bulk population could contaminate FACS-sorted repertoires.

TCRdb reprocessed the 5' RACE reads via MiXCR and lists one record per CDR3 protein. The sample records about 360,000 distinct CDR3 sequences, 6.2% being singletons. This clonotype has a handful of counts. No antigen is known for it. This CDR3 region has 16 residues. V lost 1 base to trimming and J lost 2 bases, with 13 bases between them. Per germline, CDR1 LGHNA and CDR2 YSLEER. The chain links TRBV4-3 to TRBJ2-3; D unresolved. This TCR was recovered from a man aged 25 to 40 who received the YFV17D yellow fever vaccine. The sequences come from PBMCs, collected 5 days after the yellow fever booster vaccination. The CDR3 DNA sequence: TGCGCCAGCAGCCAAGTCGTCCGGGTGACCACAGATACGCAGTATTTT. Amino acids: CASSQVVRVTTDTQYF.